This T cell receptor (beta chain) was profiled in a study of shared clonotypes between healthy human individuals. Study-level information: The donor pool was made up of a couple of women and a few men aged 18 to 49.

In the naive CD8 group, cells lacked CD45RO and were positively selected for CCR7, so terminally differentiated effector memory CD45RA+ cells were left out. Broader study findings: Clonotypes shared by all four sorted-subset donors had higher generation probabilities than non-shared clonotypes. Sampling involved blood alone; tissue repertoires likely differ.

Original handling: ImmunoSEQ supplied junction-only sequences lacking quality scores, so filtering was different. The protocol was immunoSEQ multiplex PCR, while the TCRdb copy is restricted to in-frame clones and leaves out a portion. The V and J calls and clone size were taken over from that table, and D and trimming were inferred from the DNA. Counted here are roughly 2,000,000 clones, around 93% occurring once; the ten biggest clones make up more than 1.5%. Remarks on this clone: Its target is not known.

Trimming removed 1 base at V and 0 bases at J, with 16 bases between. CDR1 SGHVS and CDR2 FNYEAQ come from the germline V gene. The CDR3 has 19 residues. This chain joins TRBV7-6 and TRBJ2-6; no clear D. This TCR was sampled from a young man in good health. Some clones in this sample may be carry-over from other donors' samples. Material for sequencing was naive CD8+ T cells from PBMCs. The CDR3 DNA sequence: TGTGCCAGCAGCTTAGTTCCAACAGTAGCTGGCTCTGGGGCCAACGTCCTGACTTTC. This gives the protein CASSLVPTVAGSGANVLTF.